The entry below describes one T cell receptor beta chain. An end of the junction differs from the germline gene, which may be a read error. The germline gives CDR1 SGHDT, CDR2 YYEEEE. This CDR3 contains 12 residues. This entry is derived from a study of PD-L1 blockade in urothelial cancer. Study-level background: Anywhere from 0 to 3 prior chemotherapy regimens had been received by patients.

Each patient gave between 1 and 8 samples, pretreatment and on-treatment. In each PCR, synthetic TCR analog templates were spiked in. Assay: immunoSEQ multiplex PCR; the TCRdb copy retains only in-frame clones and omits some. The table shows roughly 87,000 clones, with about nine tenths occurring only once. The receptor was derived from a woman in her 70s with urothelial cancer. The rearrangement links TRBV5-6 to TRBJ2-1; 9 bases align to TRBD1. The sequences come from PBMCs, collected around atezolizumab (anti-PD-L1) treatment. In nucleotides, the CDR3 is TGTGCCAGCAGCTTGGTCGCGACAGGGGGTATCTTC. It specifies CASSLVATGGIF.